Listed below are T cell receptor beta chains from one sample, sequenced in a study of post-analysis software for immune sequencing data. TCRdb itself ran the PCR reads through MiXCR, one entry per CDR3 protein. The repertoire holds about 820,000 distinct CDR3 sequences, around 50% seen once, with about 4.5% in the top ten. The sequenced sample consisted of blood. All receptors derive from a girl between 10 and 17 years old with multiple sclerosis. The CDR3 runs from the conserved cysteine through the conserved F or W. D genes are given only for firm matches. Part of the rows lack a size; the others show once, few, many or a class for expanded clones.

TGTGCCAGCAGCTTAGAGACAGGGGCTTACAATGAGCAGTTCTTC,CASSLETGAYNEQFF,15,-,TRBD1,TRBV7-2,TRBJ2-1
TGTGCCAGCAGCGATAGCGGGAGGTGGTACGAGCAGTACTTC,CASSDSGRWYEQYF,14,-,TRBD2,TRBV7-9,TRBJ2-7
TGCAGCCTCGGGACCCGGCCGGGAGATACGCAGTATTTT,CSLGTRPGDTQYF,13,-,-,TRBV29-1,TRBJ2-3
TGCGCCAGCAGCTTGGGACTAGCGGGAGTACTCAATGAGCAGTTCTTC,CASSLGLAGVLNEQFF,16,-,TRBD2,TRBV5-1,TRBJ2-1
TGTGCCAGCAGCTTAGAACTATGGAATGAGCAGTTCTTC,CASSLELWNEQFF,13,-,-,TRBV7-2,TRBJ2-1
TGTGCTAGCAGCTTAGCGCCGGGAGCCTACAATGAGCAGTTCTTC,CASSLAPGAYNEQFF,15,few,-,TRBV7-7,TRBJ2-1
TGCAGTGCTAGAGTAGTAGCTACTGTGGAGACCCAGTACTTC,CSARVVATVETQYF,14,-,-,TRBV20-1,TRBJ2-5
TGTGCCAGCAGCCAAGATAAGGCGGGGGGGTGGACAGATACGCAGTATTTT,CASSQDKAGGWTDTQYF,17,-,TRBD2,TRBV3-1,TRBJ2-3
TGTGCCAGCAGCCGACCAGGATCAACGGACTACAATGAGCAGTTCTTC,CASSRPGSTDYNEQFF,16,-,-,TRBV6-4,TRBJ2-1
TGTGCCAGCAGTTCACCCTCGGGACTAGCGGGAGGGGGGGTCGTTGATGAGCAGTTCTTC,CASSSPSGLAGGGVVDEQFF,20,-,TRBD2,TRBV6-5,TRBJ2-1